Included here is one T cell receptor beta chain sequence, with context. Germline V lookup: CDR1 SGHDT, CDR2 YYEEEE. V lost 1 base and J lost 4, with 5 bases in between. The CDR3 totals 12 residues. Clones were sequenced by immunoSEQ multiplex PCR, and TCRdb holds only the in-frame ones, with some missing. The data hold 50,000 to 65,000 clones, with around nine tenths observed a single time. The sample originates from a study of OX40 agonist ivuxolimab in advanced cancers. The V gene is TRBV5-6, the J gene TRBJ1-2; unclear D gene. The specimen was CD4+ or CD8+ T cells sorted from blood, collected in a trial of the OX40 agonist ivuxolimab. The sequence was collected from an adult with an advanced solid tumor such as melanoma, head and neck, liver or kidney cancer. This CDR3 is CASSLFSYGYTF. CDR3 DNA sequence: TGTGCCAGCAGCTTGTTTTCCTATGGCTACACCTTC.